Reported below is one T cell receptor beta chain. The data stem from a study of OX40 agonist ivuxolimab in advanced cancers. Germline CDR1 is SGHAT and CDR2 is FQNNGV. The CDR3 sequence is 14 residues long. V dropped 3 bases and J dropped 6; count of bases not matched to a gene: 8. Sequenced by immunoSEQ multiplex PCR; TCRdb stores in-frame clones only, minus some. The sample records more than 45,000 clones, 80% to 90% being singletons. The sequence derives from an adult with an advanced solid tumor such as melanoma, head and neck, liver or kidney cancer. V gene TRBV11-2 combines with J gene TRBJ2-7, with TRBD2 matching 7 bases. Here the sequenced sample was CD4+ or CD8+ T cells sorted from blood, taken in a trial of the OX40 agonist ivuxolimab. The CDR3 coding sequence is TGTGCCAGCAGCTTGATTGTGGGAGGGCCCGAGCAGTACTTC. Amino acids: CASSLIVGGPEQYF.